This record concerns one T cell receptor (beta chain) sequence. The target antigen is unknown. The sample originates from a study of radiotherapy plus CTLA-4 blockade in lung cancer. Study details: For 18% of patients, objective responses occurred, and about 30% had disease control.

Chemo-refractory metastatic non-small-cell lung cancer patients underwent focal radiation alongside CTLA-4 blockade with ipilimumab. Assay: immunoSEQ multiplex PCR; the TCRdb copy retains only in-frame clones and omits some. The table has approximately 110,000 clones, about 80% seen once. Study-level points and caveats: Blood-borne expansion of tumor-derived TCR clones followed radiotherapy plus ipilimumab. It was early blood T cell clone dynamics, with interferon-beta, that reportedly best predicted response.

J lost 0 bases, V lost 4 bases, and 6 bases had no gene match. This CDR3 spans 16 amino acids. Germline CDR1 MNHNS, CDR2 SASEGT. The TCR sequence derives from a human donor with non-small cell lung cancer that progressed on radiotherapy plus ipilimumab. Some clones in this sample may be carry-over from other donors' samples. V and J are TRBV6-1 and TRBJ1-3; 7 bases fit TRBD1. The source was peripheral blood, collected from a patient treated with radiotherapy plus ipilimumab. Here the CDR3 reads CASSGRDSLSGNTIYF. The CDR3 nucleotides read TGTGCCAGCAGTGGCCGGGACAGTCTCTCTGGAAACACCATATATTTT.